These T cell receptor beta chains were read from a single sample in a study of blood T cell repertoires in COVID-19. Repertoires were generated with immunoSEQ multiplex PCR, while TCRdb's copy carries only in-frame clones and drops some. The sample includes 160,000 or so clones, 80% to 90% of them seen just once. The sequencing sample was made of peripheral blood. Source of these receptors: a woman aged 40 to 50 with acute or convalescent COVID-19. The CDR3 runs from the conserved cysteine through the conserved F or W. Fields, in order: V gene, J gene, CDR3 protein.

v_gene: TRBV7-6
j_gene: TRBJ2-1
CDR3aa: CASSLLFSGLRGGRNEQFF

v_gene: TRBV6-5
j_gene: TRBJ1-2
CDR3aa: CASSNGQGGYGYTF

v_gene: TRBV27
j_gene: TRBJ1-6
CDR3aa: CASSLRMTGTETYNSPLHF

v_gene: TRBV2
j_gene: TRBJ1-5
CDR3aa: CASLSGTGLNQPQHF

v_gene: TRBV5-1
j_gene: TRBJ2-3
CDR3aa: CASSLVLGTGGSTDTQYF

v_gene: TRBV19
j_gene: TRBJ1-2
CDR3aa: CASRQGLSGYTF

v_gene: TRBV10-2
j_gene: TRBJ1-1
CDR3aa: CATGTANTEAFF

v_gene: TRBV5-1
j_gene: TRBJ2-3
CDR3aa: CASNPGPGQGADTQYF

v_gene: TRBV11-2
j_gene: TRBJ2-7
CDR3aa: CASSLEYRVHEQYF

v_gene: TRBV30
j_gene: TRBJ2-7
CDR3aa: CAWSYSSGSSTYEQYF

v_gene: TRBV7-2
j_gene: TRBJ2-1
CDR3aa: CASSLHNEQFF

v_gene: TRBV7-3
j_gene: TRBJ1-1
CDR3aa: CASSKGGQYEAFF

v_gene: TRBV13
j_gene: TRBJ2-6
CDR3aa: CASSSLYGRGRSGANVLTF

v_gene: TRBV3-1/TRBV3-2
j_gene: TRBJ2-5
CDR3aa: CASSQDQGQRETQYF

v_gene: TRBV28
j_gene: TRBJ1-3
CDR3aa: CASSLIGGFAQGSGNTIYF

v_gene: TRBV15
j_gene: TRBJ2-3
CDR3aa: CATSQKRDKAYTSTDTQYF

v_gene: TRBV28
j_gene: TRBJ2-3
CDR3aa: CASSTTSGSTDTQYF

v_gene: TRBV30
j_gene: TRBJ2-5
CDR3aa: CAWSVGRRYQETQYF

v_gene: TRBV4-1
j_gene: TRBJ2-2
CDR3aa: CASSQEGPGTGELFF

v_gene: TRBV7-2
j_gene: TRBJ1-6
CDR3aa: CASSLVGTGGSPLHF

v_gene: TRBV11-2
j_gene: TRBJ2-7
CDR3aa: CASSNRGAYEQYF

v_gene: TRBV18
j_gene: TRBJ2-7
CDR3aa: CASSPTQGAGEQYF

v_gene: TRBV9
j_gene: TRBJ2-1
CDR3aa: CASTLAGWGEQFF

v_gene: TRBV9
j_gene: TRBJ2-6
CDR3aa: CASSFSTGFGANVLTF

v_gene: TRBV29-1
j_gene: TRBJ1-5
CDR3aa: CSAIQGKEQPQHF

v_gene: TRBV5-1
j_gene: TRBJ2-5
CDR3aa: CASSHGTSGTQETQYF

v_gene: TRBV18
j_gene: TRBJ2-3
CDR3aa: CASSAGLAGVDTQYF

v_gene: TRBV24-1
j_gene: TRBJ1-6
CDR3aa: CATSDIRRREKRHSPLHF

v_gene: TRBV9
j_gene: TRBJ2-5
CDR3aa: CASSVDIQETQYF

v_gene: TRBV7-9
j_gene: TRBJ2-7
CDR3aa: CASSQEVGGGEQYF

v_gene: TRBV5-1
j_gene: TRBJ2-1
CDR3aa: CASRFGQENNEQFF

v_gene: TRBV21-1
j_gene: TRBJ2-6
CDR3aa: CASSSGQGKSSGANVLTF

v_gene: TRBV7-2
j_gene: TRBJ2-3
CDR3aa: CASSASGTSGTPDTQYF

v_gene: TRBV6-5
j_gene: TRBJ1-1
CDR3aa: CASKGQGGLAEAFF

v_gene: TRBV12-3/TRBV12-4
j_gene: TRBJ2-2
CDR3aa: CASRGQATGELFF

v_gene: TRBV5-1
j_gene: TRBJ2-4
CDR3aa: CASSRGGVQLTAKNIQYF

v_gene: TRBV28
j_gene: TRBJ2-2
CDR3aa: CASSLSAGGNTGELFF

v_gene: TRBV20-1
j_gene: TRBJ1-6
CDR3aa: CSASTTGGLSYNSPLHF

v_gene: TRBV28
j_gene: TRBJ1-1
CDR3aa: CASSLDQDRGYTEAFF

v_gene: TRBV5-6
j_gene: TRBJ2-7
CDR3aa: CASSFGLDYEQYF

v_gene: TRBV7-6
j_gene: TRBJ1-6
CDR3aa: CASSLASRDNSPLHF

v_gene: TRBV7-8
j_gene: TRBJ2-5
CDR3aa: CASSLAWASGGQETQYF

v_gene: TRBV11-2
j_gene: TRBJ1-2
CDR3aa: CASSLGAGIFYGYTF

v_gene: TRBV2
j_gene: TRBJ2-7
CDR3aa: CASSVFYEQYF

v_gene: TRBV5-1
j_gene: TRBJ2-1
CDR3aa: CASSLMSDNEQFF

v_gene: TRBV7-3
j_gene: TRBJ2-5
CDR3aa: CASSPKLAEQETQYF

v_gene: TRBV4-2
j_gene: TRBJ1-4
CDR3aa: CASSQELTGNEKLFF

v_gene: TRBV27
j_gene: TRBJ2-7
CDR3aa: CASSPFLSGRGRPQYF

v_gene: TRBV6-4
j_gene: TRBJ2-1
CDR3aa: CATKGEARSSEQFF

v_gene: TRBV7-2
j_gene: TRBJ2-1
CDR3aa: CASSLRTGGGFF

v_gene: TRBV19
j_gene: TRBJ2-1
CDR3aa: CASSIGTYNEQFF